Presented here are 5 T cell receptor beta chains from one specimen sequenced in a study of beta chain features in type 1 diabetes. The investigators reverse transcribed all of the isolated RNA, so they sequenced expressed TCRB transcripts. Profiled with immunoSEQ multiplex PCR; TCRdb holds only in-frame clones, not every one. The data show a few hundred thousand clones, 11% seen once. The sample taken for sequencing was central memory CD4+ T cells from blood. Receptor source: a man between 18 and 29 years old in good health.

This chain joins TRBV7-2 and TRBJ2-1; 11 nucleotides match TRBD1. V lost 5 bases, J lost 7 bases, and 7 bases stayed unmatched. The germline V gene encodes CDR1 SGHTA and CDR2 FQGNSA. The CDR3 has 15 amino acids. The CDR3 DNA is TGTGCCAGCAGCCGGAGGACAGGGGGCCGGAATGAGCAGTTCTTC. This translates into CASSRRTGGRNEQFF. The whole variable domain, filled in from reference TRBV7-2 and TRBJ2-1, reads GAGVSQSPSNKVTEKGKDVELRCDPISGHTALYWYRQSLGQGLEFLIYFQGNSAPDKSGLPSDRFSAERTGGSVSTLTIQRTQQEDSAVYLCASSRRTGGRNEQFFGPGTRLTVL.

This clone was observed a few times. Other DNA sequences in this sample translate to the same CDR3. The chain has TRBV7-2 and TRBJ2-3; D ambiguous. V shed 3 bases and J shed 0 bases, with 4 bases lying between them. The CDR3 length is 13 residues. Germline lookup yields CDR1 SGHTA and CDR2 FQGNSA. CDR3 in amino acids: CASSFGSTDTQYF. The DNA of the CDR3 is TGTGCCAGCAGCTTCGGCAGCACAGATACGCAGTATTTT.

This chain links TRBV5-4 with TRBJ2-2; TRBD2 aligns across 9 bases. The CDR3 spans 16 residues. Germline values: CDR1 SGHNT, CDR2 YYREEE (reference sequence). Trimming at V came to 0 bases and at J to 5 bases, leaving 5 bases not matched to a gene. CDR3: CASSLDLAGATGELFF. As DNA, the CDR3 is TGTGCCAGCAGCTTGGATTTAGCGGGAGCTACCGGGGAGCTGTTTTTT.

There are many counts of this clone. The chain is built from TRBV9 and TRBJ2-1, with D unresolved. The CDR3 has 15 amino acids. With 0 bases removed from V and 3 bases from J, the gap between germline ends came to 10 bases. Germline V gene data show CDR1 as SGDLS and CDR2 as YYNGEE. The CDR3 loop is CASSVDLMSYNEQFF. DNA for the CDR3: TGTGCCAGCAGCGTAGACTTGATGAGCTACAATGAGCAGTTCTTC.

V and J are TRBV5-4 and TRBJ2-1, with TRBD2 as a possible D gene (6 bases). The CDR3 covers 14 residues. From germline, CDR1 is SGHNT and CDR2 YYREEE (reference sequence). V gave up 0 bases and J gave up 13 bases, with 17 bases separating them. CDR3 DNA sequence: TGTGCCAGCAGCTTGGGGGGCTACGCGGGGAGTCAGTTCTTC. This codes for CASSLGGYAGSQFF.